A selection of T cell receptor beta chains follows, all from one sample in a study of T-cell memory formation after mild COVID-19. From the 5' RACE reads, TCRdb called clonotypes with MiXCR, one entry per CDR3 protein. The sample comprises 150,000 to 200,000 distinct CDR3 sequences, 11% of which are singletons, and roughly 3.8% rests with the top ten. The sequenced sample was PBMCs or a T cell subset sorted from them (not recorded which). These receptors all come from a man aged 18 to 29 who had mild COVID-19 (a few samples of this study predate the infection). Cell type and time point are not known. The CDR3 runs from the conserved cysteine through the conserved F or W. Fields, in order: V gene, D gene, J gene, clone size, CDR3 DNA, CDR3 protein. D genes are given only for firm matches. The listing skips clone size in some rows; elsewhere it reads once, few, many or a size class.

>TRBV7-2|NA|TRBJ2-5|many
TGTGCCAGCAGCTTAGCACAGGGATCCGGAGAGACCCAGTACTTC
CASSLAQGSGETQYF
>TRBV3-1|NA|TRBJ2-5|NA
TGTGCCAGCAGTGTCGCCGGGACCGCGGGTGAGACCCAGTACTTC
CASSVAGTAGETQYF
>TRBV19|TRBD1|TRBJ1-2|NA
TGTGCCAGTGGAAAAACAGGGGGCCTTAACTATGGCTACACCTTC
CASGKTGGLNYGYTF
>TRBV4-2|NA|TRBJ2-7|few
TGTGCCAGCAGCCAGTTGGGGGCAGGGATAGAGCACGAGCAGTACTTC
CASSQLGAGIEHEQYF
>TRBV20-1|NA|TRBJ1-1|few
TGCAGTGCTAGAGTCGGCCAGTACACTGAAGCTTTCTTT
CSARVGQYTEAFF
>TRBV5-1|TRBD1|TRBJ2-3|few
TGCGCCAGCAGTCGCACAGGGGCCACCACAGATACGCAGTATTTT
CASSRTGATTDTQYF
>TRBV6-2/TRBV6-3|NA|TRBJ2-3|NA
TGTGCCAGCAGGCGGACCACAGATACGCAGTATTTT
CASRRTTDTQYF
>TRBV21-1|NA|TRBJ1-2|NA
TGTGCCAGCAGATCGGACAGCGGGCTTTCCTATGGCTACACCTTC
CASRSDSGLSYGYTF
>TRBV9|TRBD2|TRBJ2-3|many
TGTGCCAGCAGCGTAGACGGGGGGGTGCTAGATACGCAGTATTTT
CASSVDGGVLDTQYF
>TRBV27|TRBD1|TRBJ1-1|many
TGTGCCAGCAGCCCGGGGGACAGGGTTGGAACTGAAGCTTTCTTT
CASSPGDRVGTEAFF
>TRBV12-3/TRBV12-4|NA|TRBJ1-5|many
TGTGCCAGCAGTTTAAATCAGCCCCAGCATTTT
CASSLNQPQHF
>TRBV6-2/TRBV6-3|NA|TRBJ2-3|many
TGTGCCAGCAGCCGAAGACTAGACGCAGATACGCAGTATTTT
CASSRRLDADTQYF
>TRBV19|NA|TRBJ2-4|many
TGTGCCAGTAGAGGGGTGGCCAAAAACATTCAGTACTTC
CASRGVAKNIQYF